Listed below are T cell receptor beta chains from one sample, sequenced in a study of T cell clonotyping in hematopoietic cell transplantation. This table comes from immunoSEQ multiplex PCR, and its TCRdb copy is limited to in-frame clones, with some not included. Of around 80,000 clones in the sample, 90% to 96% were seen once. The specimen comprised peripheral blood mononuclear cells, sampled before stem cell transplant. The receptor source for this set is a woman in her 50s with acute myeloid leukemia. Some clones in this sample may be carry-over from other donors' samples. Each CDR3 is given with its conserved first and last residue. The D gene is left open where the match is weak. The size of a clone is reported for some rows only, either as once, few or many, or as a class for expanded clones.

D gene,J gene,V gene,clone size,CDR3 DNA,CDR3 protein
NA,TRBJ1-2,TRBV9,NA,TGTGCCAGCAAAGCGGCTGGGGGGGACTATGGCTACACCTTC,CASKAAGGDYGYTF
TRBD1,TRBJ1-2,TRBV11-3,NA,TGTGCCAGCAGCTTAACCGCGGACAGGGTCACCTTC,CASSLTADRVTF
NA,TRBJ2-7,TRBV19,few,TGTGCCAGTAGTATATCGACAGCATCCTACGAGCAGTACTTC,CASSISTASYEQYF
TRBD1,TRBJ1-6,TRBV6-5,NA,TGTGCCAGCAGTTGGAGACAGGGGGCGGATAATTCACCCCTCCACTTT,CASSWRQGADNSPLHF
NA,TRBJ1-5,TRBV7-6,NA,TGTGCCAGCAGCTCAAACAGGGAACAGCCCCAGCATTTT,CASSSNREQPQHF
TRBD1,TRBJ1-6,TRBV27,NA,TGTGCCAGCAGTTTAGTGGACAGGGGAACACCCCTCCACTTT,CASSLVDRGTPLHF
NA,TRBJ2-1,TRBV6-1,NA,TGTGCCAGCAGGGAGGGCGTGAGAGCCCACAATGAGCAGTTCTTC,CASREGVRAHNEQFF
NA,TRBJ1-5,TRBV30,NA,TGTGCCTGCGCAGGGGACACCAATCAGCCCCAGCATTTT,CACAGDTNQPQHF
TRBD1,TRBJ2-3,TRBV10-3,NA,TGTGCCATCAGTGAGTCGAAAGCGGGGACAGGGGCAGATACGCAGTATTTT,CAISESKAGTGADTQYF
TRBD2,TRBJ2-2,TRBV19,NA,TGTGCCAGTAGTATCGGGGCGGGAGGACTCGACGGGGAGCTGTTTTTT,CASSIGAGGLDGELFF
TRBD2,TRBJ2-1,TRBV5-1,NA,TGCGCCAGCAGCTCCCTAGCGGGGGGGGGCAATGAGCAGTTCTTC,CASSSLAGGGNEQFF
TRBD1,TRBJ1-6,TRBV4-1,few,TGCGCCAGCAGCCTACGGACAGGGGCCAATAATTCACCCCTCCACTTT,CASSLRTGANNSPLHF
NA,TRBJ2-7,TRBV6-5,NA,TGTGCCAGCAGCCCCACAGGGACTACCTACGAGCAGTACTTC,CASSPTGTTYEQYF
TRBD2,TRBJ2-5,TRBV29-1,NA,TGCAGCGTGGGTACTAGCGGGGGGCCCGGGACCCAGTACTTC,CSVGTSGGPGTQYF
TRBD2,TRBJ2-7,TRBV7-8,NA,TGTGCCAGCAGCCCCCGGACTAGCGGAGGGCTGTACGAGCAGTACTTC,CASSPRTSGGLYEQYF
NA,TRBJ1-1,TRBV30,NA,TGTGCCTGGAGTCTGGACTTGGGGGGCACTGAAGCTTTCTTT,CAWSLDLGGTEAFF
NA,TRBJ1-1,TRBV28,NA,TGTGCCAGCATCTCCCAGCTGAACACTGAAGCTTTCTTT,CASISQLNTEAFF
TRBD1,TRBJ2-5,TRBV5-4,NA,TGTGCCAGCAGCTTGGGGCGGACAGGGGAGGAGACCCAGTACTTC,CASSLGRTGEETQYF
TRBD1,TRBJ1-6,TRBV6-6,few,TGTGCCAGCAGTCGGACAGGGAATAATTCACCCCTCCACTTT,CASSRTGNNSPLHF
TRBD1,TRBJ1-2,TRBV10-2,once,TGCGCCAGCAGTGAGGGGACAGGGGGTAACTATGGCTACACCTTC,CASSEGTGGNYGYTF
NA,TRBJ1-5,TRBV30,NA,TGTGCCTGGAGTGTATATAGCAATCAGCCCCAGCATTTT,CAWSVYSNQPQHF
TRBD1,TRBJ2-1,TRBV5-1,NA,TGCGCCAGCAGCAGGGACCGGGACAGGGGATTCAATGAGCAGTTCTTC,CASSRDRDRGFNEQFF
TRBD2,TRBJ2-2,TRBV30,NA,TGTGCCTGGAGTTTGGGACTAGCCATGCGGGAGCTGTTTTTT,CAWSLGLAMRELFF
TRBD1,TRBJ2-6,TRBV7-9,NA,TGTGCCAGCAGCTTAAGACAGGGGGAGGGGGCGGACGGGGCCAACGTCCTGACTTTC,CASSLRQGEGADGANVLTF
TRBD1,TRBJ1-4,TRBV2,NA,TGTGCCAGCGGACAGGGGCCGGGAACTAATGAAAAACTGTTTTTT,CASGQGPGTNEKLFF
NA,TRBJ1-6,TRBV6-4,once,TGTGCCAGCAGTGACAGGAGAGGTTCACCCCTCCACTTT,CASSDRRGSPLHF
TRBD1,TRBJ2-2,TRBV18,NA,TGTGCCAGCTCACTTTGGGACAGGGCCACCGGGGAGCTGTTTTTT,CASSLWDRATGELFF
NA,TRBJ2-1,TRBV9,once,TGTGCCAGCAGCGCCGACCAGGGTGGGGCCTACAATGAGCAGTTCTTC,CASSADQGGAYNEQFF
NA,TRBJ2-7,TRBV28,NA,TGTGCCAGCAGCCTACGGGGCGAGCAGTACTTC,CASSLRGEQYF
NA,TRBJ1-5,TRBV27,NA,TGTGCCAGCGGGGGCCTGGGTCATCAGCCCCAGCATTTT,CASGGLGHQPQHF
NA,TRBJ1-5,TRBV7-8,NA,TGTGCCTGGGGTTCAGGCCAGCCCCAGCATTTT,CAWGSGQPQHF
NA,TRBJ2-2,TRBV7-8,NA,TGTGCCAGCAGCTTAGTAGTCCGGATGAAGAACACCGGGGAGCTGTTTTTT,CASSLVVRMKNTGELFF
TRBD1,TRBJ1-1,TRBV6-1,NA,TGTGCCAGCAAAAGGACAGGAAACACTGAAGCTTTCTTT,CASKRTGNTEAFF
NA,TRBJ1-4,TRBV5-4,NA,TGTGCCAGCAGCTTGTACAGGGATAATGAAAAACTGTTTTTT,CASSLYRDNEKLFF
NA,TRBJ2-7,TRBV10-2,NA,TGCGCCACCAGACAGGAGCCTTACGAGCAGTACTTC,CATRQEPYEQYF
TRBD1,TRBJ1-2,TRBV5-1,NA,TGCGCCAGCAGCTATGCCGGGACAGTTAACTATGGCTACACCTTC,CASSYAGTVNYGYTF
NA,TRBJ1-3,TRBV28,NA,TGTGCCAGCAGCAGGGTTAGGGGCCAGATCAACTCTGGAAACACCATATATTTT,CASSRVRGQINSGNTIYF
NA,TRBJ1-4,TRBV28,NA,TGTGCCAGCAGTCCGATAGCCCTCAATGAAAAACTGTTTTTT,CASSPIALNEKLFF
NA,TRBJ2-5,TRBV11-2,NA,TGTGCCAGCAGCTTAGCCCTCCAAGAGACCCAGTACTTC,CASSLALQETQYF
TRBD1,TRBJ2-3,TRBV7-9,NA,TGTGCCAGCAGCTGGACAGGGGGCGCAGATACGCAGTATTTT,CASSWTGGADTQYF
NA,TRBJ2-3,TRBV19,NA,TGTGCCAGTAGTATAGATACTAGGTCCACAGATACGCAGTATTTT,CASSIDTRSTDTQYF
TRBD2,TRBJ2-7,TRBV7-9,NA,TGTGCCAGCAGCTTTAGCGGGAACTCCTACGAGCAGTACTTC,CASSFSGNSYEQYF
NA,TRBJ2-7,TRBV29-1,NA,TGCAGCGTTTGTTGTCGGGAGAACTACGAGCAGTACTTC,CSVCCRENYEQYF
NA,TRBJ2-7,TRBV4-2,NA,TGTGCCAGCAGCCAAGAAGGTCGCAGGGTGTACGAGCAGTACTTC,CASSQEGRRVYEQYF
TRBD1,TRBJ1-5,TRBV7-2,NA,TGTGCCAGCAGCTTAGCAACCGACAGGGCCAAGGTTTCCCAGCATTTT,CASSLATDRAKVSQHF
NA,TRBJ2-5,TRBV30,NA,TGTGCCTGGAGTGTTTACCAAGAGACCCAGTACTTC,CAWSVYQETQYF
NA,TRBJ1-1,TRBV2,NA,TGTGCCAGCGAAAGGCGAGGGTTGGGCACTGAAGCTTTCTTT,CASERRGLGTEAFF
NA,TRBJ1-4,TRBV7-8,once,TGTGCCAGCAGGCAAAAAGGGGTAACTAATGAAAAACTGTTTTTT,CASRQKGVTNEKLFF
NA,TRBJ1-1,TRBV7-9,NA,TGTGCCAGCAGACTAGGGGCAAACACTGAAGCTTTCTTT,CASRLGANTEAFF
TRBD1,TRBJ2-7,TRBV14,NA,TGTGCCAGCAGCTCGCCGGGACAGGGTCCCTACGAGCAGTACTTC,CASSSPGQGPYEQYF